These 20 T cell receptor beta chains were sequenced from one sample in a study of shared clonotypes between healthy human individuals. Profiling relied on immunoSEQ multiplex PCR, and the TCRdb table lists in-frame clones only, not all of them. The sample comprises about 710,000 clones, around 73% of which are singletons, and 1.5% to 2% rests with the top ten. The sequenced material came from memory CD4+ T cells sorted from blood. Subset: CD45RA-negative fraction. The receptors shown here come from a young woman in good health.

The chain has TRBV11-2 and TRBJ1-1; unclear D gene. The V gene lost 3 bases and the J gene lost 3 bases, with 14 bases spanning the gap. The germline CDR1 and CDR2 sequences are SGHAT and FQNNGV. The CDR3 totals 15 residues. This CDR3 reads CASSFSRLVDTEAFF. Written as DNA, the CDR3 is TGTGCCAGCAGCTTTTCTAGACTTGTGGACACTGAAGCTTTCTTT.

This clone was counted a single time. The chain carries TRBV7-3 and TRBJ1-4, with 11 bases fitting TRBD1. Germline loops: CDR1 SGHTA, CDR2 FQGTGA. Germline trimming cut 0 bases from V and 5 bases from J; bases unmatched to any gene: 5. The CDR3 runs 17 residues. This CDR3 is CASSLTRTGGRNEKLFF. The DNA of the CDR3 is TGTGCCAGCAGCTTAACCCGGACAGGGGGCAGAAATGAAAAACTGTTTTTT.

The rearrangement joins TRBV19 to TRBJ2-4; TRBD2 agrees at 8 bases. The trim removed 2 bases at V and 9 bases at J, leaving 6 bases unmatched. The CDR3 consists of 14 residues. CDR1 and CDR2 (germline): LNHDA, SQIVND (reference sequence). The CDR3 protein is CASSISGGDGIQYF. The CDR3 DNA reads TGTGCCAGTAGTATATCGGGAGGGGATGGCATTCAGTACTTC.

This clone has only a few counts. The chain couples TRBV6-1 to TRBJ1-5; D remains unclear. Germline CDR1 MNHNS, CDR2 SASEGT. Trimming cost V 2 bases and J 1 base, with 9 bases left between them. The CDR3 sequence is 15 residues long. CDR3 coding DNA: TGTGCCAGCAGTGAATTTCTAGGCAGCAATCAGCCCCAGCATTTT. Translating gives CASSEFLGSNQPQHF.

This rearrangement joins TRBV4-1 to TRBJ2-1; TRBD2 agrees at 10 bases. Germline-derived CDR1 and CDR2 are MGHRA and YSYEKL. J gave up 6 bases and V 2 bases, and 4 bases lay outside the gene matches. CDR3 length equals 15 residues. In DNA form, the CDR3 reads TGCGCCAGCAGCCAACTAGCGGGAGTCTTCAATGAGCAGTTCTTC. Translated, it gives CASSQLAGVFNEQFF.

The CDR3 DNA follows: TGTGCCAGTAGTATAGGACTCCCGGGGATCTACGAGCAGTACTTC. It encodes CASSIGLPGIYEQYF. This chain connects TRBV19 to TRBJ2-7; D is perhaps TRBD2 (5 bases). The CDR3 runs to 15 residues. Germline CDR1 reads LNHDA; CDR2 reads SQIVND (reference sequence). V shed 1 base and J shed 3 bases, with 13 bases lying between them.

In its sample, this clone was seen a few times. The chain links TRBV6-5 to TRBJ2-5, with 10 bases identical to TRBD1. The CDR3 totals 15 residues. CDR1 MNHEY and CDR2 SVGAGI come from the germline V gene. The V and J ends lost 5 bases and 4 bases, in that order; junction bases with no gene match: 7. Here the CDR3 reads CASSLAGDRGETQYF. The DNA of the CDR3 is TGTGCCAGCAGTCTCGCCGGGGACAGGGGAGAGACCCAGTACTTC.

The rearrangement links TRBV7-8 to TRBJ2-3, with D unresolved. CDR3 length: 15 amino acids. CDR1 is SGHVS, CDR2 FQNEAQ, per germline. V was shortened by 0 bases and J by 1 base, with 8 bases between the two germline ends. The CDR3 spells CASSLALPGTDTQYF. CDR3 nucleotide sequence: TGTGCCAGCAGCTTAGCTCTCCCTGGCACAGATACGCAGTATTTT. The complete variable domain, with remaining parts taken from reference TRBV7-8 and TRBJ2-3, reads GAGVSQSPRYKVAKRGQDVALRCDPISGHVSLFWYQQALGQGPEFLTYFQNEAQLDKSGLPSDRFFAERPEGSVSTLKIQRTQQEDSAVYLCASSLALPGTDTQYFGPGTRLTVL.

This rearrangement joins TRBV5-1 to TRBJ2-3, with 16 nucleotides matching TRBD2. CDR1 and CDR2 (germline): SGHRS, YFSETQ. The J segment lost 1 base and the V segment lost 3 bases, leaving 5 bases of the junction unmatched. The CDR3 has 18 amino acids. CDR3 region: CASSSGLAGGRRTDTQYF. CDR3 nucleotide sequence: TGCGCCAGCAGCTCGGGACTAGCGGGAGGGCGACGCACAGATACGCAGTATTTT.

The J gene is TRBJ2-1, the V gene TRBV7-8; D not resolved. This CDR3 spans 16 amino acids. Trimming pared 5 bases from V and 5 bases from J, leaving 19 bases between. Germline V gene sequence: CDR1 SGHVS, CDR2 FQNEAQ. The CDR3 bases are TGTGCCAGCAGCCCACGTTTGGGCGACCCCCACAATGAGCAGTTCTTC. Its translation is CASSPRLGDPHNEQFF.

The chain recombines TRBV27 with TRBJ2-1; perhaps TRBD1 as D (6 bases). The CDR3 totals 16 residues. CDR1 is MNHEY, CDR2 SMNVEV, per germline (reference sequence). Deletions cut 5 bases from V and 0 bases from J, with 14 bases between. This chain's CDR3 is CASSPQTGVSYNEQFF. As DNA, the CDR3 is TGTGCCAGCAGTCCTCAGACAGGAGTCTCCTACAATGAGCAGTTCTTC.

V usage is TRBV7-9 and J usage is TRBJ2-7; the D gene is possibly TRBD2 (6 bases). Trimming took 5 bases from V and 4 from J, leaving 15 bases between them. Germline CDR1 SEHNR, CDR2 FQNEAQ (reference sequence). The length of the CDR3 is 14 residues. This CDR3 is CASSRAGSWYEQYF. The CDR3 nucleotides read TGTGCCAGCAGCCGGGCGGGGAGTTGGTACGAGCAGTACTTC.

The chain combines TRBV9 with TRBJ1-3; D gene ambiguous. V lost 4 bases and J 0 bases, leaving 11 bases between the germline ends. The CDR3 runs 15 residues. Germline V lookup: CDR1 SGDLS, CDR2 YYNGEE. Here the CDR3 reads CASSPRAFSGNTIYF. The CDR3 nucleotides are TGTGCCAGCAGCCCCCGGGCCTTCTCTGGAAACACCATATATTTT. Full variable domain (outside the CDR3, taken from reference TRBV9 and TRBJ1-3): DSGVTQTPKHLITATGQRVTLRCSPRSGDLSVYWYQQSLDQGLQFLIQYYNGEERAKGNILERFSAQQFPDLHSELNLSSLELGDSALYFCASSPRAFSGNTIYFGEGSWLTVV.

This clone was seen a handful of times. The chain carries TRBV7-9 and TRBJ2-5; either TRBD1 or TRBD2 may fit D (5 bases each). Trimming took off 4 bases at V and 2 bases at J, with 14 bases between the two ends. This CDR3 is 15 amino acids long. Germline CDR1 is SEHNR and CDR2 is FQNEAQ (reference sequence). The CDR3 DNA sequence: TGTGCCAGCAGCTGGGACCCGGACGGACAAGAGACCCAGTACTTC. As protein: CASSWDPDGQETQYF.

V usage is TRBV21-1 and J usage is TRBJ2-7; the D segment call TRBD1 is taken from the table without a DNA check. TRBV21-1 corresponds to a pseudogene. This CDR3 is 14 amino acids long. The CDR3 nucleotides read TGTGCCAGCAGCAACAGGGTTTACATCTACGAGCAGTACTTC. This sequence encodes CASSNRVYIYEQYF.

The CDR3 region is CASSPHGLAGVGNTGELFF. The CDR3 coding sequence is TGCGCCAGCAGCCCACATGGACTAGCGGGAGTCGGGAACACCGGGGAGCTGTTTTTT. The chain uses TRBV5-1 and TRBJ2-2, with 13 bases matching TRBD2. V lost 4 bases to trimming and J lost 1 base; unmatched junction nucleotides: 10. Per the germline V gene, CDR1 is SGHRS and CDR2 is YFSETQ. The CDR3 covers 19 residues.

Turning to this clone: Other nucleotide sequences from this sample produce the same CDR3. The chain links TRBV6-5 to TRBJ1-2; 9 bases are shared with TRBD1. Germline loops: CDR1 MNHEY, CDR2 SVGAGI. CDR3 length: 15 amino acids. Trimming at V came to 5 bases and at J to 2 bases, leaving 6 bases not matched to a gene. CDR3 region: CASSRTGGLNYGYTF. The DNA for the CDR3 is TGTGCCAGCAGTCGAACAGGGGGCCTCAACTATGGCTACACCTTC.

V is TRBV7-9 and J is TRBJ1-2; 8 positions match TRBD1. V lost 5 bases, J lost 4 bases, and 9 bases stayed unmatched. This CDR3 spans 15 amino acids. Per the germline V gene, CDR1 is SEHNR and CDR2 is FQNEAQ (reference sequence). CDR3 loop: CASSTNQGAPYGYTF. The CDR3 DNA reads TGTGCCAGCAGCACTAACCAGGGGGCTCCCTATGGCTACACCTTC.

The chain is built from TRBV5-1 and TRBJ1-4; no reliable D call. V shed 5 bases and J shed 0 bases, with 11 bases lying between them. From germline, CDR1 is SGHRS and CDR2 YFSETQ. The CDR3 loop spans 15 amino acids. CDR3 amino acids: CASSLALATNEKLFF. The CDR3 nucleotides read TGCGCCAGCAGTCTTGCGCTAGCAACTAATGAAAAACTGTTTTTT. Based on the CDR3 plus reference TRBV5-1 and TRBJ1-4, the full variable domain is KAGVTQTPRYLIKTRGQQVTLSCSPISGHRSVSWYQQTPGQGLQFLFEYFSETQRNKGNFPGRFSGRQFSNSRSEMNVSTLELGDSALYLCASSLALATNEKLFFGSGTQLSVL.

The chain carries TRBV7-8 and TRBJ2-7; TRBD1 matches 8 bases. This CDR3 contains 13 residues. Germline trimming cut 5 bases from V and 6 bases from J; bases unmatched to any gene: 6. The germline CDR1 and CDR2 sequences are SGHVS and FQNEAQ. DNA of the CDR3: TGTGCCAGCAGCCCCGACAGGGGAGGCGAGCAGTACTTC. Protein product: CASSPDRGGEQYF.